Below, one T cell receptor beta chain is given with its context. What it binds is unknown. These data are taken from a study of cytomegalovirus exposure and HLA in healthy donors. Study results and caveats: Earlier analysis looked at TCR beta V segments, and most were productive about 90% or about 30% of the time. One later analysis reportedly identified an Asian-associated ancestry cluster that showed fewer N-insertions than the roughly 670-donor mean.

Both 60 Vbeta primers and 13 Jbeta primers went into the PCR. The repertoire was sequenced with immunoSEQ multiplex PCR; TCRdb's copy has only in-frame clones and lacks some. The data show 130,000 or so clones, with roughly four fifths seen just once and about 3.2% held by the top ten. Germline lookup yields CDR1 GTSNPN and CDR2 SVGIG (reference sequence). With V trimmed by 2 bases and J by 8 bases, 5 bases remained unmatched. This CDR3 is built from 12 residues. V usage is TRBV30 and J usage is TRBJ1-2; 7 positions agree with TRBD1. Source material: PBMCs. The sequence derives from a man younger than 35 in good health and CMV-seropositive. In DNA, the CDR3 is TGTGCCTGGAGTCCAGGACAGGCAGGCTACACCTTC. This gives the protein CAWSPGQAGYTF.